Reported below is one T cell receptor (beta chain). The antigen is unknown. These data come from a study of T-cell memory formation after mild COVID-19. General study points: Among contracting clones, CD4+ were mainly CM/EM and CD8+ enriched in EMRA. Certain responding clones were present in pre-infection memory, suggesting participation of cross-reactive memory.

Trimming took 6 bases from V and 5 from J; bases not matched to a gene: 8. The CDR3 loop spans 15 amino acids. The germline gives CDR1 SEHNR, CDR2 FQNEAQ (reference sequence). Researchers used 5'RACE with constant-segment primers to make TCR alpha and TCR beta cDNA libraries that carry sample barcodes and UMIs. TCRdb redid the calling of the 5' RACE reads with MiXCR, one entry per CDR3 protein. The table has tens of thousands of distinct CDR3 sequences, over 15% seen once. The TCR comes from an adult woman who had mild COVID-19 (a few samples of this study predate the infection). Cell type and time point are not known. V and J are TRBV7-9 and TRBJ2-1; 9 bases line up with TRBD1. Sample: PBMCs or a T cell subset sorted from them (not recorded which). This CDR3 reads CASRTRDRANNEQFF. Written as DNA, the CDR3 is TGTGCCAGCAGAACCCGGGACAGGGCTAACAATGAGCAGTTCTTC.